This is a list of T cell receptor beta chains from one sample in a study of blood T cell repertoires in COVID-19. Assay: immunoSEQ multiplex PCR; the TCRdb copy retains only in-frame clones and omits some. This table has approximately 210,000 clones, 75% to 85% appearing once. The sample taken for sequencing was PBMCs or T cells enriched from blood (not recorded which). The receptors originated from a woman in her fifties or sixties with acute COVID-19. The conserved cysteine and the conserved F or W are not part of the CDR3 here. Expanded clones get a size class; other rows say once, few or many, or leave the size out.

v_call	clone_size	j_call	cdr3_aa
TRBV24-1	NA	TRBJ1-2	ATSEGGTNRIKGYT
TRBV6-5	NA	TRBJ1-5	ASSYPGGQPQH
TRBV18	NA	TRBJ1-4	ASSPGRTNEKLF
TRBV2	NA	TRBJ1-2	ATSLRGAGYT
TRBV6-5	NA	TRBJ1-1	ATGKTGRDEAF
TRBV28	once	TRBJ2-1	ASSLFVTGENEQF
TRBV3-1/TRBV3-2	NA	TRBJ1-2	ASSTQGQGFYGYT
TRBV15	NA	TRBJ1-2	ATKDQGRDGYT
TRBV29-1	NA	TRBJ1-5	SAKTGTNQPQH
TRBV7-9	few	TRBJ2-2	ASSFTGGRGELF
TRBV20-1	NA	TRBJ1-5	SASLALGSNQPQH
TRBV29-1	NA	TRBJ2-5	SVAGTREQETQY
TRBV11-3	NA	TRBJ1-1	ASRGRGNTEAF
TRBV6-2/TRBV6-3	NA	TRBJ2-6	ASSPPGLAGGPGANVLT
TRBV7-2	NA	TRBJ2-6	ASSLAGRGQSGANVLT
TRBV18	NA	TRBJ1-2	ASSPNPPGGSYGYT
TRBV14	NA	TRBJ2-1	ASSQSSFRVVDEQF
TRBV12-3/TRBV12-4	NA	TRBJ2-5	ASSARQGETQY
TRBV4-3	NA	TRBJ2-1	ASSQDGQGRNEQF
TRBV9	once	TRBJ1-1	ASSVEGGKRSTEAF
TRBV3-1/TRBV3-2	NA	TRBJ1-6	ASSQDNRPLTSPLH
TRBV21-1	NA	TRBJ1-2	ASSTNPRDYT
TRBV4-2	NA	TRBJ2-3	ASSQKTGTDTQY
TRBV7-3	NA	TRBJ2-3	ASSLTDEADTQY
TRBV28	NA	TRBJ2-3	ASSWNGNTDTQY
TRBV7-2	NA	TRBJ2-5	ASSLWGPGREWETQY
TRBV5-6	NA	TRBJ2-3	ASSPRDRGRSTQY
TRBV28	NA	TRBJ2-1	ASSLGGAYNEQF
TRBV7-2	NA	TRBJ1-6	ASSLVGGRPGNSPLH
TRBV28	NA	TRBJ1-4	ASSPYRVENEKLF
TRBV19	once	TRBJ1-2	ASTHWGVDGYT
TRBV6-2/TRBV6-3	NA	TRBJ2-2	ASSRGQGSTGELF
TRBV18	NA	TRBJ2-1	ASSPGTLGNEQF
TRBV6-5	NA	TRBJ2-5	ASSYTQRDGETQY
TRBV9	NA	TRBJ2-3	ASSVRLAGESDTQY
TRBV5-1	NA	TRBJ1-3	ASSLYPLDSSGNTIY
TRBV29-1	NA	TRBJ1-1	SVKGTSLNTEAF
TRBV28	NA	TRBJ1-1	ASSYYGQGGAEAF
TRBV5-1	NA	TRBJ2-3	ASSLAGLAGVDTQY
TRBV4-3	NA	TRBJ1-1	ASSQAGSTEAF
TRBV19	few	TRBJ2-1	ASVSGGANEQF
TRBV2	NA	TRBJ1-1	ASRDRGYTEAF
TRBV7-3	NA	TRBJ1-2	ASSQTGANYGYT
TRBV10-3	once	TRBJ1-1	AISETGSTEAF
TRBV4-2	NA	TRBJ1-2	ASSQQGFNENYGYT
TRBV2	NA	TRBJ2-1	ATIRQGNEQF
TRBV3-1/TRBV3-2	NA	TRBJ2-3	ASSQDGGKETDTQY
TRBV7-8	NA	TRBJ1-2	ASSLDAGNYGYT
TRBV4-1	NA	TRBJ2-3	ASSQANTGTRTDTQY
TRBV4-1	NA	TRBJ2-5	ASSQPPGTGDLTETQY
TRBV9	once	TRBJ2-1	ASSVATGSYNEQF
TRBV5-4	NA	TRBJ1-6	ASSLERGGGSPLH
TRBV19	few	TRBJ2-5	ASRSRQREDLTQY